These 2 T cell receptor beta chains were sequenced from one sample in a study of T-cell memory formation after mild COVID-19. TCRdb itself ran the 5' RACE reads through MiXCR, one entry per CDR3 protein. Of approximately 350,000 distinct CDR3 sequences listed, roughly 13% are singletons. The sample consisted of PBMCs or a T cell subset sorted from them (not recorded which). The receptors were gathered from a man in his late teens or twenties who had mild COVID-19 (a few samples of this study predate the infection). Cell type and time point are not known.

The chain employs TRBV6-5 and TRBJ1-5; the D is unclear. V was shortened by 6 bases and J by 4 bases, with 13 bases between the two germline ends. The V gene's germline CDR1 is MNHEY and CDR2 SVGAGI. CDR3 size: 14 residues. The CDR3 DNA sequence: TGTGCCAGCAGCCACAGCAGGAGGAATCAGCCCCAGCATTTT. Translated, it gives CASSHSRRNQPQHF.

This clonotype was found a few times. V and J are TRBV14 and TRBJ2-3, with a tentative D call TRBD1 (5 bases). The CDR3 is 16 residues long. V was shortened by 3 bases and J by 6 bases, with 19 bases between the two germline ends. The germline CDR1 and CDR2 sequences are SGHDN and FVKESK. CDR3 amino acids: CASSQYRKQAADTQYF. The CDR3 nucleotides read TGTGCCAGCAGCCAGTACAGGAAGCAAGCAGCGGATACGCAGTATTTT.